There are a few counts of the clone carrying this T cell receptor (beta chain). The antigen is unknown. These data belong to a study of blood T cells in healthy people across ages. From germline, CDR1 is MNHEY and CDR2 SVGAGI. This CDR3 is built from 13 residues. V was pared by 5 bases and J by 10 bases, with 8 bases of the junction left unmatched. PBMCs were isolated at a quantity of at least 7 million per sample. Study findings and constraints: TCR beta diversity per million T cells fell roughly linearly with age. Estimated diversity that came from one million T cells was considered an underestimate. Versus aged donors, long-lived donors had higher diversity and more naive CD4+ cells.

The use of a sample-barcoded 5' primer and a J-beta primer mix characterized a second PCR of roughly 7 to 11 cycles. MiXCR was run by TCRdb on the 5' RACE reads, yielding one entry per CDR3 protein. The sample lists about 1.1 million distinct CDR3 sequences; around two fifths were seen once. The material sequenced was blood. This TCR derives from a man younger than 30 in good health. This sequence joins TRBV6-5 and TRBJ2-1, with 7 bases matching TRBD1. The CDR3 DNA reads TGTGCCAGCAGTCCCGAGGGGGCGGGCGAGCAGTTCTTC. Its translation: CASSPEGAGEQFF.